Each of the 26 T cell receptor beta chains below was sequenced from the same sample in a study of human T cells and chemical hapten exposure. Time point defined: pre-sensitization, week 0. Regarding treatment: therapeutic diphenylcyclopropenone sensitization with weekly scalp DPC. A single record per CDR3 protein comes from TCRdb applying MiXCR to the RACE reads. This sample has roughly 38,000 distinct CDR3 sequences, with roughly an eighth found just once. The sample was whole blood, taken in connection with sensitization to the hapten diphenylcyclopropenone (DPC). The source is a woman between 25 and 40 years old with alopecia areata. Some clones in this sample may be carry-over from other donors' samples.

V is TRBV27 and J is TRBJ1-1; D call uncertain. This CDR3 is 13 amino acids long. V shed 0 bases and J shed 4 bases, with 6 bases lying between them. Germline lookup yields CDR1 MNHEY and CDR2 SMNVEV (reference sequence). CDR3 coding DNA: TGTGCCAGCAGTTTATCAGGAGTCACTGAAGCTTTCTTT. Protein product: CASSLSGVTEAFF.

This chain connects TRBV6-4 to TRBJ2-3; D unresolved. The V and J ends lost 3 bases and 0 bases respectively, with 4 bases between them. Germline assignment: CDR1 MRHNA and CDR2 SNTAGT. The CDR3 has 13 residues. DNA for the CDR3: TGTGCCAGCAGTGAGGGCAGCACAGATACGCAGTATTTT. Residues: CASSEGSTDTQYF.

This clonotype was detected ten times or more. The gene calls are TRBV12-3 or TRBV12-4 and TRBJ1-1; the D gene is possibly TRBD1 (6 bases). The length of the CDR3 is 13 residues. Trimming cost V 5 bases and J 6 bases, with 13 bases left between them. CDR3 sequence: CASSPREGAEAFF. CDR3 nucleotide sequence: TGTGCCAGCAGTCCCAGGGAGGGGGCTGAAGCTTTCTTT.

This clonotype was counted at least ten times. The chain employs TRBV20-1 and TRBJ2-3; D remains ambiguous. Trimming left V 6 bases short and J 1 base short, with 8 bases between. This CDR3 spans 12 amino acids. Germline CDR1 is DFQATT and CDR2 is SNEGSKA (reference sequence). CDR3 bases: TGCAGTGCGGAGCCACGCACAGATACGCAGTATTTT. This encodes CSAEPRTDTQYF.

This clonotype was counted ten times or more. The chain joins TRBV7-2 to TRBJ2-3; D perhaps matches TRBD2 (5 bases). This CDR3 is built from 14 residues. Trimming cost V 4 bases and J 3 bases, with 11 bases left between them. Per the germline V gene, CDR1 is SGHTA and CDR2 is FQGNSA. In DNA form, the CDR3 reads TGTGCCAGCAGCTCCGACTATGGAACAGATACGCAGTATTTT. Encoded protein: CASSSDYGTDTQYF.

As to this clonotype: One base away lies a much larger clone, so this may be a sequencing read error. The V call is TRBV18, the J call TRBJ2-1; D not certain. Germline V CDR1 and CDR2: KGHSH, LQKENI. V gave up 5 bases and J gave up 13 bases, with 12 bases separating them. CDR3 length: 11 amino acids. CDR3 in amino acids: CASSVTKGQFF. Here the CDR3 DNA reads TGTGCCAGCTCAGTGACCAAAGGACAGTTCTTC. Using reference TRBV18 and TRBJ2-1 for the parts outside the CDR3, the full variable domain is NAGVMQNPRHLVRRRGQEARLRCSPMKGHSHVYWYRQLPEEGLKFMVYLQKENIIDESGMPKERFSAEFPKEGPSILRIQQVVRGDSAAYFCASSVTKGQFFGPGTRLTVL.

In its sample, this clonotype was seen many times. The chain employs TRBV6-2 or TRBV6-3 and TRBJ2-1, with 12 bases lining up with TRBD2. Trimming took 8 bases from V and 1 from J; bases not matched to a gene: 9. This CDR3 contains 17 residues. Per germline, CDR1 MNHEY and CDR2 SVGEGT. CDR3 loop: CASRRHGTSGSYNEQFF. CDR3 nucleotides: TGTGCCAGCCGGCGCCACGGGACTAGCGGGTCCTACAATGAGCAGTTCTTC.

This clonotype showed up many times. The genes are TRBV7-6 and TRBJ2-5, with D possibly being TRBD1 (6 bases). Trimming shortened V by 0 bases and J by 14 bases, and 16 bases separated the two germline ends. Germline CDR1 and CDR2: SGHVS and FNYEAQ. The CDR3 spans 13 residues. The CDR3 nucleotides read TGTGCCAGCAGCTTAGCGAACCGGGACACCTACTACTTC. Protein: CASSLANRDTYYF.

Ten or more counts support this clonotype. J is TRBJ2-7 and V is TRBV28, with 12 positions matching TRBD2. CDR1 MDHEN and CDR2 SYDVKM come from the germline V gene. CDR3 length: 16 residues. Unmatched junction bases numbered 7, after V lost 5 bases and J lost 2 bases. The CDR3 reads CASSRLGLAGTYEQYF. In nucleotides, the CDR3 is TGTGCCAGCAGTCGCCTGGGACTAGCGGGTACCTACGAGCAGTACTTC.

This clonotype was recorded many times. The chain carries TRBV27 and TRBJ2-7; D unresolved. The CDR3 totals 13 residues. Trimming removed 1 base from V and 7 bases from J, with 11 bases in between. The germline gives CDR1 MNHEY, CDR2 SMNVEV (reference sequence). The CDR3 sequence: CASSLFAGFEQYF. DNA for the CDR3: TGTGCCAGCAGTTTATTTGCCGGGTTTGAGCAGTACTTC.

J is TRBJ1-1 and V is TRBV6-2 or TRBV6-3; D is possibly TRBD1 (6 bases). Germline V gene data show CDR1 as MNHEY and CDR2 as SVGEGT. V was trimmed by 11 bases and J by 0 bases, leaving 16 bases between them. This CDR3 contains 14 residues. In DNA form, the CDR3 reads TGTGCCGCAGGAAACAGGGTTATGAACACTGAAGCTTTCTTT. Its protein product is CAAGNRVMNTEAFF.

There are many counts of this clonotype. The J gene is TRBJ2-3, the V gene TRBV5-6; D gene unclear. Looked up from germline, CDR1 is SGHDT and CDR2 is YYEEEE. The CDR3 consists of 13 residues. The V gene lost 4 bases and the J gene lost 6 bases, with 12 bases spanning the gap. In DNA form, the CDR3 reads TGTGCCAGCAGCCGAATCGGGCTTGATACGCAGTATTTT. It encodes CASSRIGLDTQYF.

This clonotype was detected only a few times. The chain combines TRBV20-1 with TRBJ2-7; no reliable D call. This CDR3 region has 13 residues. Trimming took 0 bases from V and 3 from J, leaving 9 bases between them. From germline, CDR1 is DFQATT and CDR2 SNEGSKA (reference sequence). Here the CDR3 reads CSARDSYFYEQYF. CDR3 DNA: TGCAGTGCTAGAGATTCCTATTTCTACGAGCAGTACTTC.

For the CDR3, the DNA is TGTGCCAGCTCCCGCGGGAGGGCCCCCTACGAGCAGTACTTC. Its protein is CASSRGRAPYEQYF. The chain couples TRBV18 to TRBJ2-7, with 9 bases aligning to TRBD2. With V trimmed by 6 bases and J by 2 bases, 5 bases remained unmatched. Germline-derived CDR1 and CDR2 are KGHSH and LQKENI. This CDR3 region has 14 residues.

This clonotype has a handful of counts. The chain recombines TRBV2 with TRBJ2-1; tentatively, D is TRBD2 (5 bases). Trimming cost V 10 bases and J 10 bases, with 20 bases left between them. Looked up from germline, CDR1 is SNHLY and CDR2 is FYNNEI. The CDR3 is made up of 13 amino acids. Here the CDR3 DNA reads TGTGCCACGCAAAGGGTCCCGGGGAAGGAGCAGTTCTTC. Amino acids: CATQRVPGKEQFF. Combining the CDR3 with reference TRBV2 and TRBJ2-1 gives the whole variable domain EPEVTQTPSHQVTQMGQEVILRCVPISNHLYFYWYRQILGQKVEFLVSFYNNEISEKSEIFDDQFSVERPDGSNFTLKIRSTKLEDSAMYFCATQRVPGKEQFFGPGTRLTVL.

For this clonotype: Possible read error: a much larger clone is one base away. This chain uses TRBV20-1 with TRBJ2-7; 8 bases are shared with TRBD2. V gave up 2 bases and J gave up 2 bases; unmatched junction bases: 14. The length of the CDR3 is 17 residues. Germline V gene data show CDR1 as DFQATT and CDR2 as SNEGSKA (reference sequence). The CDR3 spells CSARPFLLAVATYEQYF. The CDR3 DNA reads as TGCAGTGCTAGACCCTTTCTACTAGCGGTAGCTACCTACGAGCAGTACTTC.

Ten or more counts support this clonotype. V is TRBV20-1 and J is TRBJ2-1, with TRBD1 matching 9 bases. The CDR3 has 14 amino acids. Germline loops: CDR1 DFQATT, CDR2 SNEGSKA (reference sequence). Trimming removed 3 bases from V and 10 bases from J; junction bases left unmatched: 10. CDR3 DNA: TGCAGTGCTAGTGACAGGGGGTATACAGGCGAGCAGTTCTTC. Amino acids: CSASDRGYTGEQFF.

Only a few counts were recorded for this clonotype. This chain links TRBV6-5 with TRBJ1-6, with D perhaps matching TRBD1 (6 bases). The CDR3 length is 17 residues. V was clipped by 0 bases and J by 8 bases, with 17 bases between them. Germline loops: CDR1 MNHEY, CDR2 SVGAGI. CDR3 sequence: CASSYSQRGGRDSPLHF. The CDR3 DNA reads TGTGCCAGCAGTTACTCCCAAAGAGGGGGGAGAGATTCACCCCTCCACTTT.

This clonotype was recorded many times. This chain connects TRBV21-1 to TRBJ2-5; the table names TRBD1, a call not compared with the DNA. TRBV21-1 is marked as a pseudogene. This CDR3 is built from 14 residues. The CDR3 sequence: CASGDRGRAETQYF. The CDR3 nucleotides read TGTGCCAGCGGCGACAGGGGGCGCGCAGAGACCCAGTACTTC.

This clonotype was observed at least ten times. This chain joins TRBV11-2 and TRBJ1-1; perhaps TRBD1 as D (5 bases). CDR1 is SGHAT and CDR2 is FQNNGV in the germline V gene. With 5 bases removed from V and 5 bases from J, the gap between germline ends came to 12 bases. This CDR3 has 13 amino acids. The CDR3 nucleotides are TGTGCCAGCAGCATCCAGGGTAAGACTGAAGCTTTCTTT. It codes for CASSIQGKTEAFF.

The chain joins TRBV4-1 to TRBJ1-2; D gene uncertain. The length of the CDR3 is 14 residues. Germline CDR1 is MGHRA and CDR2 is YSYEKL. V shed 0 bases and J shed 1 base, with 6 bases lying between them. This chain's CDR3 is CASSQDAGNYGYTF. The CDR3 DNA is TGCGCCAGCAGCCAAGATGCCGGTAACTATGGCTACACCTTC.

This rearrangement joins TRBV7-3 to TRBJ2-5; TRBD1 or TRBD2 may be the D gene (6 bases each). The CDR3 runs to 15 residues. V lost 5 bases and J 2 bases, leaving 15 bases between the germline ends. Germline lookup yields CDR1 SGHTA and CDR2 FQGTGA. CDR3 protein: CASSPGAGIQETQYF. CDR3 bases: TGTGCCAGCAGCCCGGGGGCAGGGATTCAAGAGACCCAGTACTTC.

This clonotype was counted many times. J is TRBJ2-5 and V is TRBV20-1; D could derive from TRBD1 or TRBD2 (6 bases each). The germline V gene has CDR1 DFQATT and CDR2 SNEGSKA (reference sequence). The CDR3 consists of 12 residues. Trimming shortened V by 2 bases and J by 14 bases, and 18 bases separated the two germline ends. In DNA, the CDR3 is TGCAGTGCTAGACGGACGGGGGCGGCCTCTTACTTC. This codes for CSARRTGAASYF.

In its sample, this clonotype was seen many times. This chain joins TRBV7-8 and TRBJ2-1; 13 positions agree with TRBD2. V lost 0 bases to trimming and J lost 8 bases; unmatched junction nucleotides: 4. The length of the CDR3 is 16 residues. Germline V gives CDR1 SGHVS, CDR2 FQNEAQ. CDR3 coding DNA: TGTGCCAGCAGCTTAGCCGGGACTAGCGGGATTGATGAGCAGTTCTTC. This gives the protein CASSLAGTSGIDEQFF.

The chain carries TRBV12-3 or TRBV12-4 and TRBJ1-1; D remains ambiguous. Trimming took 0 bases from V and 5 from J, leaving 7 bases between them. The CDR3 length is 13 residues. The CDR3, as DNA: TGTGCCAGCAGTTTAGCAGGGCTAACTGAAGCTTTCTTT. Residues: CASSLAGLTEAFF.

This clonotype has a handful of counts. CDR3 nucleotides: TGTGCCAGCAGCGTAGAAGGCAGAACCTATGGCTACACCTTC. Translated: CASSVEGRTYGYTF. The gene calls are TRBV9 and TRBJ1-2; D remains unclear. CDR3 size: 14 residues. Germline V gene data show CDR1 as SGDLS and CDR2 as YYNGEE. V lost 0 bases, J lost 4 bases, and 10 bases lay in between.